In this sample, the clone carrying this T cell receptor (beta chain) turned up a few times. Antigen unknown. These data come from a study of cytomegalovirus exposure and HLA in healthy donors. Study conclusions and caveats: It was reported in a later analysis that an Asian-associated ancestry cluster showed fewer N-insertions than the approximately 700-donor mean. Indistinguishable V segments such as TRBV6-2 and TRBV6-3 were excluded.

Germline-derived CDR1 and CDR2 are LNHDA and SQIVND (reference sequence). V was shortened by 4 bases and J by 4 bases, with 5 bases between the two germline ends. This CDR3 has 12 residues. A multiplex PCR was run with 60 Vbeta primers and 13 Jbeta primers. Sequenced by immunoSEQ multiplex PCR; TCRdb stores in-frame clones only, minus some. The repertoire has 170,000 or so clones, about 80% of them found once; the top ten carry about 0.64%. The material sequenced was PBMCs. The receptor's source is a boy between 10 and 17 years old in good health and CMV-seronegative. The chain employs TRBV19 and TRBJ1-5; D ambiguous. CDR3 sequence reads: CASSRRNQPQHF. Written as DNA, the CDR3 is TGTGCCAGTAGTAGGCGGAATCAGCCCCAGCATTTT. The full variable domain, its missing parts supplied by reference TRBV19 and TRBJ1-5, is DGGITQSPKYLFRKEGQNVTLSCEQNLNHDAMYWYRQDPGQGLRLIYYSQIVNDFQKGDIAEGYSVSREKKESFPLTVTSAQKNPTAFYLCASSRRNQPQHFGDGTRLSIL.